This T cell receptor beta chain was retrieved from a study of shared clonotypes between healthy human individuals. Over several immunoSEQ plates, each subset's genomic DNA was distributed in even portions. The assay was immunoSEQ multiplex PCR, and TCRdb's table has in-frame clones only and misses some. The sample has over 300,000 clones; over 75% are singletons. Looked up from germline, CDR1 is MNHEY and CDR2 is SMNVEV (reference sequence). There are 13 residues in the CDR3. V lost 5 bases and J lost 3, with 11 bases in between. Overall study findings and caveats: Sampling was confined to blood; repertoires within tissues likely differ.

In its sample, this clone was seen a few times. Its specificity is unknown. Other DNA sequences in this sample translate to the same CDR3. The source material was memory CD8+ T cells sorted from blood. Subset here: CD45RO+ cells pooled with CCR7-negative TemRA cells. This sequence originates from a man aged 18 to 30 in good health. This chain uses TRBV27 with TRBJ2-7, with D maybe TRBD1 (6 bases). The CDR3 loop is CASSVQGIYEQYF. The DNA for the CDR3 is TGTGCCAGCAGTGTGCAGGGGATCTACGAGCAGTACTTC.